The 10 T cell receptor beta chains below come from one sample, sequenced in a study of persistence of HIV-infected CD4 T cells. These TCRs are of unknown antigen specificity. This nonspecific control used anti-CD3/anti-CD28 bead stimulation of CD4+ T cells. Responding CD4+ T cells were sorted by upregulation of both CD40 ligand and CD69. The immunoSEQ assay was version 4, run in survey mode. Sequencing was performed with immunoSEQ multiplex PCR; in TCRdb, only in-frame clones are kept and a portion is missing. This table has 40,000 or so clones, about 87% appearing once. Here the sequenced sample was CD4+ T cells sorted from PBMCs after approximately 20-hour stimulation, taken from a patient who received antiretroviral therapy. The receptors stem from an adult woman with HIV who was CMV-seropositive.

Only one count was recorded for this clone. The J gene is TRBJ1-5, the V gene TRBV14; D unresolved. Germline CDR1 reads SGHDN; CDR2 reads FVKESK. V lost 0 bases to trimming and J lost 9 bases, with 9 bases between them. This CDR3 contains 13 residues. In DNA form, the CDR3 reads TGTGCCAGCAGCCAAGATATCGCGGCGCCCCAGCATTTT. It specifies CASSQDIAAPQHF.

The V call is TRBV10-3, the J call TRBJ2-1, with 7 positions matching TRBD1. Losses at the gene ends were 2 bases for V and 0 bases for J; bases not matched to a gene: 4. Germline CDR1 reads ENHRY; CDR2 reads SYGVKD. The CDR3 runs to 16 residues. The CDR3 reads CAISEGDRVSYNEQFF. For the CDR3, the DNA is TGTGCCATCAGTGAGGGTGACAGGGTCTCCTACAATGAGCAGTTCTTC.

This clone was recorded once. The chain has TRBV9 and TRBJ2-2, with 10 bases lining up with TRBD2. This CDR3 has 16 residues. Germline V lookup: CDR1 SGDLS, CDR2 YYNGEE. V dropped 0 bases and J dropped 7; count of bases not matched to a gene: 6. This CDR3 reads CASSVGTSGEVGELFF. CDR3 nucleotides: TGTGCCAGCAGCGTAGGAACTAGCGGGGAAGTCGGGGAGCTGTTTTTT.

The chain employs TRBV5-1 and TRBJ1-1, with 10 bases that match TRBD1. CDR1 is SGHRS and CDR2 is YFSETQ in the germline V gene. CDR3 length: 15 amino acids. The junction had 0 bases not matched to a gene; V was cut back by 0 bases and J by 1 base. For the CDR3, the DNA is TGCGCCAGCAGCTTGGGGGACAGGGGGAACACTGAAGCTTTCTTT. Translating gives CASSLGDRGNTEAFF.

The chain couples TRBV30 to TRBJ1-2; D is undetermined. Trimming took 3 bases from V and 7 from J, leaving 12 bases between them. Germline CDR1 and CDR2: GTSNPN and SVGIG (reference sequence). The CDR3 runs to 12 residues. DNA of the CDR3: TGTGCCTGGAGGATTGCAGACGCTGGCTACACCTTC. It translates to CAWRIADAGYTF.

Here the CDR3 DNA reads TGTGCCAGCTCACCCCTAGACAGTATCCACGAGCAGTACTTC. Translated, it gives CASSPLDSIHEQYF. This rearrangement joins TRBV18 to TRBJ2-7, with a possible D match to TRBD1 (5 bases). Trimming removed 3 bases at V and 5 bases at J, with 14 bases between. The germline gives CDR1 KGHSH, CDR2 LQKENI. The CDR3 is made up of 14 amino acids.

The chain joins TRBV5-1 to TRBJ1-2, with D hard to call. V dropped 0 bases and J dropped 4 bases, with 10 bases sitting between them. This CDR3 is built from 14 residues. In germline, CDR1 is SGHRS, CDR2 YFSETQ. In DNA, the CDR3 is TGCGCCAGCAGCTTGGTAGGAGTATCCTATGGCTACACCTTC. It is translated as CASSLVGVSYGYTF.

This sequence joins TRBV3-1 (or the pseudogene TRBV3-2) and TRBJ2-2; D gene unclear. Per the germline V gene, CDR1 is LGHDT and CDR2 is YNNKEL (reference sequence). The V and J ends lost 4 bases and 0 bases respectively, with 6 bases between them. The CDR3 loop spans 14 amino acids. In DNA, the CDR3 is TGTGCCAGCAGCCTTCACCCGAACACCGGGGAGCTGTTTTTT. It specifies CASSLHPNTGELFF.

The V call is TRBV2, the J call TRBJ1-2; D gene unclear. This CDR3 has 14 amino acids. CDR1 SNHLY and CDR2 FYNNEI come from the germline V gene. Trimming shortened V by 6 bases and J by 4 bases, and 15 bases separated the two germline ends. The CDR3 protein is CASSLDTALYGYTF. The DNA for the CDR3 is TGTGCCAGCAGCTTGGATACAGCACTCTATGGCTACACCTTC.

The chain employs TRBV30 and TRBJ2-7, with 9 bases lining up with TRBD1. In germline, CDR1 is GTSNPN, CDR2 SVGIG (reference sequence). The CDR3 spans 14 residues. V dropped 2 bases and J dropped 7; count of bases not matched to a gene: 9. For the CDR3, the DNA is TGTGCCTGGAGTACAGGGGGCGCCTCGGGGGAGCAGTACGTC. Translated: CAWSTGGASGEQYV.